This TCR beta chain was retrieved from a study of blood T cell repertoires in COVID-19. Trimming removed 4 bases at V and 5 bases at J, with 18 bases between. This CDR3 has 16 residues. Per the original methods: Reference gene primer amplification in the assay estimated nucleated cell counts. Repertoires were generated with immunoSEQ multiplex PCR, while TCRdb's copy carries only in-frame clones and drops some. V and J calls plus clone size are reproduced from that table; the DNA served to infer D and trimming. The sample includes 100,000 to 150,000 clones, more than 75% of them seen just once. This receptor was obtained from a man aged 65 to 85 with active COVID-19. J is TRBJ2-2 and V is TRBV5-7, with D possibly matching TRBD2 (6 bases). TRBV5-7 is known as an ORF, though its function is uncertain. Sequenced sample: peripheral blood. The CDR3 protein is CASSPCGIGKTGELFF. CDR3 in DNA: TGTGCCAGCAGCCCGTGCGGGATAGGAAAGACCGGGGAGCTGTTTTTT.